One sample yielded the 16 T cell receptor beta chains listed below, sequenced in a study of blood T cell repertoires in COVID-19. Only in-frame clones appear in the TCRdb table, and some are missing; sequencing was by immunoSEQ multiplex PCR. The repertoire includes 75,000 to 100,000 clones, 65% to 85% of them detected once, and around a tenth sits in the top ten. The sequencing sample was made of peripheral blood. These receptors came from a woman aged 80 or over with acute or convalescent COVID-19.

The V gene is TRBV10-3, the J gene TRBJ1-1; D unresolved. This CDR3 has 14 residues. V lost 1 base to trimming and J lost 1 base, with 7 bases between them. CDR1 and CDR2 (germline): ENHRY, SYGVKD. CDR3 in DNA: TGTGCCATCAGTGAGTTGGAGGGGAACACTGAAGCTTTCTTT. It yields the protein CAISELEGNTEAFF.

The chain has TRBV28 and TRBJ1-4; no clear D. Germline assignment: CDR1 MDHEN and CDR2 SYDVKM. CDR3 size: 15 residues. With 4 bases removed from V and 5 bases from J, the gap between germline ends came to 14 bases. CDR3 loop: CASSSGADENEKLFF. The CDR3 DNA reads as TGTGCCAGCAGTTCGGGTGCAGACGAAAATGAAAAACTGTTTTTT.

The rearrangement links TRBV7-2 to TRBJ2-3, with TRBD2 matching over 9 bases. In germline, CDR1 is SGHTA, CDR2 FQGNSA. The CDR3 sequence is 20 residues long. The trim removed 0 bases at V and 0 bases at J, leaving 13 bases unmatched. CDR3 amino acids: CASSLARRGGSGTSTDTQYF. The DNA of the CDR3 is TGTGCCAGCAGCTTAGCGCGGCGGGGGGGCTCTGGGACTAGCACAGATACGCAGTATTTT.

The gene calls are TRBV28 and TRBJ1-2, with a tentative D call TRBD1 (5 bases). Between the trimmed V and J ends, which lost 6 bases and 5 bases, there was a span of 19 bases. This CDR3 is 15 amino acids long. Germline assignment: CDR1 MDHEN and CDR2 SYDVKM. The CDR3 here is CASSPGTGDGYGYTF. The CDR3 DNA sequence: TGTGCCAGCAGCCCTGGTACGGGGGATGGGTATGGCTACACCTTC.

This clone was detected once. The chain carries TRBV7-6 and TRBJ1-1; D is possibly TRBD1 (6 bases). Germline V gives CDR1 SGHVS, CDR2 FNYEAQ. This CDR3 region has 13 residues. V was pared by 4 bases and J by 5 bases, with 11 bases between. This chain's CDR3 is CASSSRQVTEAFF. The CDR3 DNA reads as TGTGCCAGCAGCTCGAGACAGGTAACTGAAGCTTTCTTT.

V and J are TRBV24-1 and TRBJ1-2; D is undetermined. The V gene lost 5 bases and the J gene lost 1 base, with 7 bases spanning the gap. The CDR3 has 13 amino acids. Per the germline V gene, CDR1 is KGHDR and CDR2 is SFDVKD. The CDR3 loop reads CATSARSNYGYTF. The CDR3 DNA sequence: TGTGCCACCAGTGCGCGGAGTAACTATGGCTACACCTTC.

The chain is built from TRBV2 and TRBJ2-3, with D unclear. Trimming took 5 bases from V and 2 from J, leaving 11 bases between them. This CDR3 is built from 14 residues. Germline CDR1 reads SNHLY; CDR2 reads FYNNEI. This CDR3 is CASSPRRSTDTQYF. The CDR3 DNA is TGTGCCAGCAGTCCCAGGCGCTCCACAGATACGCAGTATTTT.

The CDR3 here is CASSLLGTVNYGYTF. The CDR3 DNA reads as TGTGCCAGCAGTTTATTGGGGACAGTTAACTATGGCTACACCTTC. The rearrangement uses TRBV27 and TRBJ1-2; TRBD1 aligns across 7 bases. The V gene's germline CDR1 is MNHEY and CDR2 SMNVEV (reference sequence). Trimming at V came to 1 base and at J to 1 base, leaving 3 bases not matched to a gene. This CDR3 has 15 amino acids.

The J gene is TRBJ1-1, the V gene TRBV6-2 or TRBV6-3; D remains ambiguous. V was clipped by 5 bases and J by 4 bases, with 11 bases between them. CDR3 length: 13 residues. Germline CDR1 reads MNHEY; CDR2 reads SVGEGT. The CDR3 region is CASSGSKITEAFF. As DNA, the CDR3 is TGTGCCAGCAGTGGCTCAAAAATCACTGAAGCTTTCTTT.

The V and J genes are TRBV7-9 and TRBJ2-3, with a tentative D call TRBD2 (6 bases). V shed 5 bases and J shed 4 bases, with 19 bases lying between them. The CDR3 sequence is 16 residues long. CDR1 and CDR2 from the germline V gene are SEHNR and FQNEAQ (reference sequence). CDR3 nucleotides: TGTGCCAGCAGCCCCCGGATGGGGCGGGGATCAGATACGCAGTATTTT. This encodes CASSPRMGRGSDTQYF. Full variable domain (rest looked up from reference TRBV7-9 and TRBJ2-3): DTGVSQNPRHKITKRGQNVTFRCDPISEHNRLYWYRQTLGQGPEFLTYFQNEAQLEKSRLLSDRFSAERPKGSFSTLEIQRTEQGDSAMYLCASSPRMGRGSDTQYFGPGTRLTVL.

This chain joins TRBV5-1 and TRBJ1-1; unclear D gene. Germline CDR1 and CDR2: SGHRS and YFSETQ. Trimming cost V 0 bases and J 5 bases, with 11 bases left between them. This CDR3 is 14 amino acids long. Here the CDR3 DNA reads TGCGCCAGCAGCTTGGAAGGGAGGATGACTGAAGCTTTCTTT. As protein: CASSLEGRMTEAFF.

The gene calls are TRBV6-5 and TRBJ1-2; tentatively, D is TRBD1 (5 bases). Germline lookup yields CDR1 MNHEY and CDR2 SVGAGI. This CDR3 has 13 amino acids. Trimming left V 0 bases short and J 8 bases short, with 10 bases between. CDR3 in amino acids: CASSYSTAGGYTF. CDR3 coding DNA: TGTGCCAGCAGTTACTCGACAGCTGGGGGCTACACCTTC.

This CDR3 is CSVQTGVVGSPLHF. CDR3 nucleotides: TGCAGCGTGCAAACAGGGGTTGTAGGTTCACCCCTCCACTTT. The chain recombines TRBV29-1 with TRBJ1-6; 7 bases fit TRBD1. The CDR3 sequence is 14 residues long. V was pared by 6 bases and J by 9 bases, with 11 bases of the junction left unmatched. CDR1 and CDR2 from the germline V gene are SQVTM and ANQGSEA.

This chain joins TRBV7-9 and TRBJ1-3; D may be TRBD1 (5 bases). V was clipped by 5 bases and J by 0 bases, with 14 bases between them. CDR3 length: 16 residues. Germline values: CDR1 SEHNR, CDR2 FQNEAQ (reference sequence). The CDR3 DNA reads TGTGCCAGCAGCGCGCGGGACGGCAGCTCTGGAAACACCATATATTTT. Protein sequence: CASSARDGSSGNTIYF.

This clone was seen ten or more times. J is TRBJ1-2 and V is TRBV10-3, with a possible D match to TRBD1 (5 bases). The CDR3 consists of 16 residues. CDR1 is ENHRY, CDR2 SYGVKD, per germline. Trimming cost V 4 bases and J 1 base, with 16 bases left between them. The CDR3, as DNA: TGTGCCATCAGTGTGGGGCAGCCAAGGAGTAACTATGGCTACACCTTC. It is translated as CAISVGQPRSNYGYTF.

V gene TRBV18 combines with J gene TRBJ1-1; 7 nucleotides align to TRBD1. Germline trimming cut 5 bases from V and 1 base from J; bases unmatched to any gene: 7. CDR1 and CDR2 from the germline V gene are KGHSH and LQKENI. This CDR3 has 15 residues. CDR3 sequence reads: CASSTEQGRNTEAFF. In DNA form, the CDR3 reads TGTGCCAGCTCAACGGAACAGGGGAGGAACACTGAAGCTTTCTTT.